This TCR beta chain was captured in a study of cytomegalovirus exposure and HLA in healthy donors (dated by TCRdb to 2016 to 2017). General notes on the study: An earlier analysis of some 600 of the donors reported 250 to 350 Gb of sequence data and some 110 million unique TCR beta sequences obtained from approximately 180 million T cells. The study used immunosequencing to profile the T cell repertoires of several hundred subjects and linked those repertoires to cytomegalovirus serostatus. Among around 400 genotyped donors of the cohort, an average of approximately 220,000 unique TCR beta nucleotide sequences was sequenced per donor, of which about 19% were non-productive. In addition to the first cohort of 650 to 800 subjects, a separate validation cohort of approximately 120 different subjects was used. A later analysis re-examined previously published TCR beta repertoires from over 500 donors and added high-resolution HLA genotyping to investigate patterns of TCR occurrence. Typing coverage varied by locus: 629-630 donors for A, B, C, DRB1 and DQB1; some 520 for DQA1; some 610 for DPA1; roughly 450 for DPB1. About 300 gigabases of sequencing data and around 80 million unique TCR sequences made up an early release that covered approximately 650 HLA-typed donors. A few DR-DQ haplotypes were treated as single units for association and clustering because of strong linkage in the cohort. Donor age, sex, ethnicity and CMV serostatus were collected together with the repertoire data. The aim of the study was to test whether cataloging public T cell receptors could identify signatures of past pathogen exposure. Rather than using new phenotypic data, the later analysis identified candidate immune exposures from TCR beta sequences and from how often those sequences occurred across donors. An earlier analysis of roughly 580 of the donors used high-throughput TCR beta sequencing to judge whether each TCR beta V gene segment behaved as functional or pseudogenic. To predict cytomegalovirus infection status, the study brought together high-throughput TCR immunosequencing, statistical association of individual TCRs with disease status, and machine learning. The genetic ancestry cluster associated with self-reported Caucasian donors included 81% of the approximately 430 genotyped donors. All discovery cohort repertoires had been generated on a single sequencing platform. In a later genetic analysis, genome-wide SNP genotypes for about 55% of the 666 donors were used, and that subset was treated as a discovery cohort. HLA typing included class I and class II loci at four-digit resolution.

The cohort comprised some 730 healthy bone marrow donors. At the time of sampling, all cohort members were nominally healthy, though unrecorded immune exposures were likely present. The donor tested CMV seropositive and was one of the 289 seropositive cohort members. A peripheral blood sample was collected from each donor, and TCR beta sequencing was performed on peripheral blood mononuclear cells. Genomic DNA extraction from the blood cell samples was performed with the Qiagen DNeasy Blood Extraction Kit. General findings and caveats noted by the study authors: According to the authors, the approach could potentially be generalized to other disease states and immunological phenotypes. In a later analysis, TCR association rates were found to vary across HLA loci, with the most associated TCRs seen for DRB1 alleles and the fewest for HLA-C alleles. In this cohort, only TCR beta chains were sequenced, and detectable features were limited by the absence of alpha or paired-chain data. In a later genetic analysis, a missense DCLRE1C variant was associated with V-gene and J-gene trimming of TCR beta chains, and the association was replicated in an independent cohort. The only immune exposure information available for the cohort was CMV serostatus. Cytomegalovirus status was reported to be diagnosed by the classifier with high specificity and sensitivity in both the original and validation cohorts. At a false discovery rate of 0.05, a later analysis linked around 17,000 TCR beta sequences to specific HLA alleles. In a later analysis, HLA-associated TCR beta chains were found to be more clonally expanded and to have lower generation probabilities than equally common non-associated chains. A further reported finding was that TCR beta sequences accurately predicted the HLA-A and HLA-B alleles for most subjects in the first cohort. Linkage disequilibrium might explain the correlated functional status among segregating V segments, but an unknown experimental factor could not be ruled out. Seventeen rarely observed V segments, including chromosome 9 orphons, were excluded from the earlier analysis of approximately 500 of the donors because counts were too low. Broadly in line with IMGT annotations, most TCR beta V segments showed up in productive rearrangements about 87% or about 30% of the time in an earlier analysis of a few hundred of the donors. Several of the top co-occurrence clusters appeared to be linked to parvovirus B19, influenza, CMV and Epstein-Barr virus, according to a later analysis. Because HLA typing was missing for some donors at each locus, association tests included only the typed subset. Most TCR sequences were observed very rarely across donors, whereas some public TCRs were present in many individuals. A cluster of highly shared sequence variants was judged likely to be a technical artifact of the sequencing pipeline. Roughly uniform sequencing depth across donors was assumed in presence/absence analyses, although this assumption may not hold. Assigning TCR associations to individual alleles was difficult when HLA alleles, especially DR and DQ, strongly co-occurred. The study listed approximately 160 TCR beta chains as associated with cytomegalovirus. In vitro tests confirmed that a few of the cytomegalovirus-associated TCR beta chains recognize cytomegalovirus antigens. A later genetic analysis reported fewer N-insertions in productive TCRs among donors in an Asian-associated ancestry cluster than the roughly 720-donor mean. According to a later analysis, most CMV-associated TCR beta chains appeared to be HLA-restricted, and the HLA associations seemed to be driven largely by CMV exposure.

Turning to this clone: This clone's antigen is unknown. No much larger clone is present one base from it, and per-base qualities are unavailable.

Libraries were made using the immunoSEQ multiplex PCR assay. For the multiplex PCR, a mixture combining 60 forward primers for TCR Vbeta segments and 13 reverse primers for TCR Jbeta segments was used. A multiplex PCR assay on genomic DNA amplified the CDR3 region of rearranged TCR beta genes. On the Illumina HiSeq System, the amplified TCR beta libraries were sequenced as 87-base-pair reads. Per the source publication's procedure: A later analysis tallied 75 million to 95 million unique TCR beta chains across the 666 repertoires, and 10 million to 11 million of those chains were shared by two or more donors. To remove PCR and sequencing errors, raw reads were error-corrected and collapsed into unique sequences using a nearest-neighbor algorithm that merged closely related sequences. To assign V, D and J gene segments, CDR3 sequences were aligned to IMGT reference sequences. For a sequence to be retained, a match of at least six nucleotides to both a V gene segment and a J gene segment was required. Rearrangements were classified as productive when the CDR3 lacked stop codons and remained in frame with V and J, and all other rearrangements were classified as non-productive. Following IMGT convention, CDR3 was defined as the stretch from the second conserved V-encoded cysteine up to the conserved J-encoded phenylalanine. Sequences without an unambiguous match to a single V gene segment were excluded from the earlier analysis of about 630 of the donors. In an earlier analysis of a few hundred of the donors, V segments were called functional above 56.7% productive rearrangements and were called segregating when the between-donor standard deviation exceeded 5%. A statistical classification framework was built for diagnosing cytomegalovirus status from the catalog of TCR beta chain sequences. In a later analysis, TCR nucleotide sequences were compared against IMGT/GENE-DB human TR gene sequences so that V and J genes could be assigned. The TCRdist pipeline was used in a later analysis to assign CDR3 sequences and most-parsimonious VDJ recombination scenarios. In a later analysis, each TCR beta chain was defined by its CDR3 amino acid sequence together with its V-gene family, and reads lacking a unique V-gene family were excluded. A later analysis removed 550 to 650 highly shared, low-generation-probability nucleotide sequences to deal with suspected cross-contamination and a sequencing artifact. A later analysis calculated a clonal expansion index for each public chain from normalized within-repertoire ranks of inferred template counts. In a later analysis, generation probabilities were computed with a VDJ recombination model fitted to out-of-frame rearrangements, and the resulting probabilities were checked against IGoR. A later analysis scored TCR-TCR, TCR-HLA and TCR-CMV co-occurrence with hypergeometric tests, applying a repertoire-size bias correction to TCR pairs. To estimate false discovery rates, a later analysis permuted the HLA or CMV assignments 20 times. In a later analysis, co-occurring TCRs were grouped with DBSCAN, and TCRdist sequence similarity was added when clustering was performed within HLA-allele-positive subsets. For co-occurrence clustering, repertoires with fewer than 30,000 or more than 120,000 public chains were excluded, along with roughly five repertoires with anomalous nucleotide sharing. Imported from immuneACCESS, the table was reduced by TCRdb to in-frame sequences with V and J called. These copies leave out some clones; in studies compared against another copy, an unresolved V gene accounts for under half, and the cause of the remainder is not known. V, J and clone size were drawn from that table, and D and trimming were deduced from the DNA. Here the sample has 150,000 to 200,000 clones; around 79% occur a single time. Around 15% of the sample comes from the top ten.

Sequenced sample: PBMCs. The sequence was collected from a man in his fifties in good health and CMV-seropositive.

This receptor has the CDR3 CASSGVAYEQYV. The DNA sequence is given as TGCGCCAGCAGTGGTGTAGCCTACGAGCAGTACGTC. The sequence joins TRBV10-2 to TRBJ2-7, with the D gene too uncertain to name. From the germline V gene, CDR1 is WSHSY and CDR2 is SAAADI. V is cut by 4 bases and J by 2 bases, and the space between the germline ends is 6 bases. Counted from cysteine to valine, this CDR3 has 12 amino acids. The read is trimmed to its CDR3 DNA, 36 bases read in frame from base 1.